The next 3 T cell receptor beta chains were all read from a single sample in a study of T-cell reconstitution after alpha-beta-depleted transplantation in children. The TCRbeta library incorporated unique molecular identifiers. One entry per CDR3 protein, called by TCRdb with MiXCR from the PCR reads. This table has 700,000 to 950,000 distinct CDR3 sequences, 16% appearing once. The sample was PBMCs, mostly from graft donor cells, taken 360 days after TCRalphabeta/CD19-depleted stem cell transplant. These receptor sequences come from a male patient aged 10 to 17 who had a stem cell transplant for acute lymphoblastic leukemia, so the T cells may come from the graft donor.

This clonotype was found many times. The chain carries TRBV13 and TRBJ2-1, with 9 bases fitting TRBD1. J lost 8 bases, V lost 4 bases, and 9 bases had no gene match. Germline loops: CDR1 PRHDT, CDR2 FYEKMQ (reference sequence). The CDR3 length is 15 residues. The CDR3: CASSYLLRQGDEQFF. CDR3 sequence (DNA): TGTGCCAGCAGCTACCTTTTAAGACAGGGGGATGAGCAGTTCTTC.

V usage is TRBV28 and J usage is TRBJ1-5; maybe TRBD1 (5 bases). The CDR3 runs 17 residues. Germline CDR1 MDHEN, CDR2 SYDVKM. Between the trimmed V and J ends, which lost 7 bases and 0 bases, there was a span of 19 bases. CDR3 sequence reads: CASIHPSGPYSNQPQHF. The CDR3 DNA is TGTGCCAGCATCCATCCTTCAGGGCCCTATAGCAATCAGCCCCAGCATTTT.

This clonotype was found a few times. This sequence joins TRBV20-1 and TRBJ2-1, with D possibly being TRBD2 (7 bases). Germline V lookup: CDR1 DFQATT, CDR2 SNEGSKA (reference sequence). V dropped 6 bases and J dropped 7 bases, with 19 bases sitting between them. This CDR3 has 14 residues. The CDR3 reads CSAVPGGARNEQFF. The CDR3 DNA reads as TGCAGTGCCGTCCCTGGGGGGGCGAGGAATGAGCAGTTCTTC.